Listed below are T cell receptor beta chains from one sample, sequenced in a study of blood T cell repertoires in COVID-19. Generated by immunoSEQ multiplex PCR, the TCRdb table keeps only in-frame clones and is missing some. This sample carries about 300,000 clones, over 75% of them seen once, and the ten largest clones take 1% to 1.3%. The sequenced sample consisted of PBMCs or T cells enriched from blood (not recorded which). The receptors here all came from a woman aged 30 to 39 who had recovered from COVID-19. The CDR3 runs from the conserved cysteine through the conserved F or W. The order of the fields is V gene, J gene, CDR3 protein.

>TRBV4-3|TRBJ2-1
CASSQDVSVEIQFF
>TRBV2|TRBJ2-7
CASIHSGTGGYEQYF
>TRBV27|TRBJ1-4
CASTSGTLATNEKLFF
>TRBV6-2/TRBV6-3|TRBJ2-3
CASSFPGGYTDTQYF
>TRBV18|TRBJ2-1
CASSPPGGIAINEQFF
>TRBV11-2|TRBJ2-5
CASSLLTGAQETQYF
>TRBV5-4|TRBJ1-2
CASSHSRQGGLIGYTF
>TRBV28|TRBJ1-5
CASSYGTGANQPQHF
>TRBV29-1|TRBJ2-7
CSVEGQGAYEQYF
>TRBV5-1|TRBJ2-7
CASSLDAGTYYEQYF
>TRBV6-6|TRBJ1-1
CASSYSGGTEAFF
>TRBV28|TRBJ2-1
CASSQVFSWGQKPRKGPYNEQFF
>TRBV5-1|TRBJ2-7
CASPFSREIYEQYF
>TRBV28|TRBJ1-1
CASQGANTEAFF
>TRBV5-4|TRBJ2-7
CATSGQGWDEQYF
>TRBV10-2|TRBJ2-7
CASSVNLAGEYQISYEQYF
>TRBV6-2/TRBV6-3|TRBJ2-5
CASSPTGNQETQYF